This entry describes one TCR beta chain. What it binds is unknown. This sample was taken from a study of regulatory T cells in long-lasting Graves disease. Study results and caveats: Persistent disease exhibited a predilection for TRBV28, TRBJ1-2 and TRBJ2-5. Newly diagnosed Graves' patients had higher TCR diversity than persistent ones.

Time point denoted: persistent/refractory GD, antithyroid drugs over 5 years with positive TRAb. Preparation of the TCR library used RNA extracted from PBMCs. Tubes containing EDTA received about 9.4 milliliters of drawn peripheral blood. Building the TCR beta libraries relied on iRepertoire HTBI primers, and CDR3 regions underwent Arm-PCR. TCRdb analysed the multiplex PCR reads with MiXCR anew, one entry per CDR3 protein. The sample has around 450,000 distinct CDR3 sequences; 20% to 25% are singletons. Trimming removed 2 bases at V and 2 bases at J, with 9 bases between. The CDR3 has 14 residues. From germline, CDR1 is SEHNR and CDR2 FQNEAQ (reference sequence).

This receptor was obtained from a female donor with Graves disease. The material was peripheral blood mononuclear cells (PBMCs), obtained when the disease was refractory, from a patient treated with antithyroid drugs. The chain combines TRBV7-9 with TRBJ1-2, with D possibly being TRBD1 (5 bases). CDR3 in DNA: TGTGCCAGCAGCTTAAACGCAGGGAACTATGGCTACACCTTC. Protein product: CASSLNAGNYGYTF.